Sample share makes the clone carrying this T cell receptor (beta chain) medium-sized (0.01 to 0.1%). Individual TCR cDNA molecules each bore their own unique molecular identifier. Each CDR3 protein is one row after TCRdb ran MiXCR on the 5' RACE reads. The table lists 2,000 or so distinct CDR3 sequences, around 7.8% of them singletons. The V gene lost 5 bases and the J gene lost 0 bases, with 13 bases spanning the gap. This CDR3 region has 14 residues. Germline assignment: CDR1 SQVTM and CDR2 ANQGSEA. Time point: sample taken at primary tumor resection. The sample belongs to a study of spatial heterogeneity in lung cancer.

This chain links TRBV29-1 with TRBJ1-1; D is unclear. The receptor's source is a female donor with early-stage non-small cell lung cancer. Source: normal lung tissue next to the tumor, taken at surgery. CDR3 bases: TGCAGCGTTTTTCTTGACGGTTTGAACACTGAAGCTTTCTTT. As protein: CSVFLDGLNTEAFF. Using reference TRBV29-1 and TRBJ1-1 for the parts outside the CDR3, the full variable domain is SAVISQKPSRDICQRGTSLTIQCQVDSQVTMMFWYRQQPGQSLTLIATANQGSEATYESGFVIDKFPISRPNLTFSTLTVSNMSPEDSSIYLCSVFLDGLNTEAFFGQGTRLTVV.